The 18 T cell receptor beta chains listed next were all sequenced from one sample in a study of cytomegalovirus exposure and HLA in healthy donors. The PCR made use of 60 Vbeta and 13 Jbeta primers. Only in-frame clones appear in the TCRdb table, and some are missing; sequencing was by immunoSEQ multiplex PCR. The data contain 160,000 or so clones, approximately 70% of them singletons. The sequenced material came from PBMCs. Every receptor here comes from a human donor in good health.

V gene TRBV5-6 combines with J gene TRBJ2-1; TRBD2 matches at 12 bases. The CDR3 totals 18 residues. V was clipped by 0 bases and J by 3 bases; unmatched bases: 7. Germline V gene data show CDR1 as SGHDT and CDR2 as YYEEEE. The CDR3 spells CASSLELAGGPSYNEQFF. CDR3 DNA: TGTGCCAGCAGCTTGGAACTAGCGGGGGGCCCGAGCTACAATGAGCAGTTCTTC. Together with reference TRBV5-6 and TRBJ2-1, the CDR3 gives the full variable domain: DAGVTQSPTHLIKTRGQQVTLRCSPKSGHDTVSWYQQALGQGPQFIFQYYEEEERQRGNFPDRFSGHQFPNYSSELNVNALLLGDSALYLCASSLELAGGPSYNEQFFGPGTRLTVL.

The chain links TRBV27 to TRBJ2-2; the match to TRBD2 covers 7 bases. CDR3 length: 13 residues. J was trimmed by 4 bases and V by 6 bases; bases with no gene match: 2. Germline V gene sequence: CDR1 MNHEY, CDR2 SMNVEV (reference sequence). The CDR3 coding sequence is TGTGCCAGCAGACTAGCGTTCACCGGGGAGCTGTTTTTT. This translates into CASRLAFTGELFF.

The table lists this clone with a count of one. This chain uses TRBV5-1 with TRBJ2-7; 9 bases match TRBD1. The length of the CDR3 is 14 residues. Looked up from germline, CDR1 is SGHRS and CDR2 is YFSETQ. V lost 7 bases, J lost 2 bases, and 7 bases stayed unmatched. The CDR3 DNA follows: TGCGCCAGCTCCCCAGGGACAGGGACCTACGAGCAGTACTTC. This encodes CASSPGTGTYEQYF.

Only a few counts were recorded for this clone. The V gene is TRBV7-2, the J gene TRBJ2-5; 9 bases align to TRBD1. This CDR3 is 14 amino acids long. CDR1 and CDR2 (germline): SGHTA, FQGNSA. Trimming at V came to 4 bases and at J to 3 bases, leaving 3 bases not matched to a gene. The CDR3 sequence: CASSSTGGKETQYF. The CDR3 DNA sequence: TGTGCCAGCAGCTCGACAGGGGGAAAAGAGACCCAGTACTTC.

This clone was counted between two and nine times. The V gene is TRBV7-3, the J gene TRBJ1-4; TRBD1 is a possible D gene (5 bases). The CDR3 covers 13 residues. Germline V gene sequence: CDR1 SGHTA, CDR2 FQGTGA. The V gene lost 0 bases and the J gene lost 8 bases, with 7 bases spanning the gap. Here the CDR3 reads CASSLTGREKLFF. CDR3 DNA sequence: TGTGCCAGCAGCTTAACGGGGCGGGAAAAACTGTTTTTT.

The chain carries TRBV29-1 and TRBJ2-1; 10 bases align to TRBD2. The J segment lost 4 bases and the V segment lost 8 bases, leaving 5 bases of the junction unmatched. The CDR3 runs to 13 residues. Germline V gene data show CDR1 as SQVTM and CDR2 as ANQGSEA. CDR3 residues: CSHRTSGYNEQFF. In DNA, the CDR3 is TGCAGCCACCGGACTAGCGGATACAATGAGCAGTTCTTC.

This clone was seen a few times. The rearrangement joins TRBV15 to TRBJ2-1; a weak D match, TRBD2 (6 bases). Germline V gives CDR1 LNHNV, CDR2 YYDKDF (reference sequence). This CDR3 has 15 residues. V was shortened by 0 bases and J by 8 bases, with 14 bases between the two germline ends. For the CDR3, the DNA is TGTGCCACCAGCAGAGAGGAGCCGTGGGGGGATGAGCAGTTCTTC. This codes for CATSREEPWGDEQFF.

The genes are TRBV30 and TRBJ1-1, with TRBD1 identical over 7 bases. V lost 3 bases and J lost 1; bases outside the gene matches: 5. The CDR3 covers 14 residues. The germline CDR1 and CDR2 sequences are GTSNPN and SVGIG (reference sequence). CDR3 residues: CAWRRQGSNTEAFF. The CDR3 DNA follows: TGTGCCTGGAGGAGACAGGGATCGAACACTGAAGCTTTCTTT. Full variable domain (remainder filled in from reference TRBV30 and TRBJ1-1): SQTIHQWPATLVQPVGSPLSLECTVEGTSNPNLYWYRQAAGRGLQLLFYSVGIGQISSEVPQNLSASRPQDRQFILSSKKLLLSDSGFYLCAWRRQGSNTEAFFGQGTRLTVV.

A few counts support this clone. This chain uses TRBV6-1 with TRBJ2-7; TRBD1 matches at 11 bases. With 6 bases clipped from V and 3 bases from J, the junction kept 4 bases outside the gene matches. This CDR3 comprises 14 residues. Germline assignment: CDR1 MNHNS and CDR2 SASEGT. CDR3 sequence reads: CASSAGTGGYEQYF. The CDR3 DNA is TGTGCCAGCAGCGCCGGGACAGGGGGCTACGAGCAGTACTTC.

This clone was picked up a small number of times. V and J are TRBV18 and TRBJ2-7, with 9 bases lining up with TRBD1. Germline CDR1 is KGHSH and CDR2 is LQKENI. The junction had 8 bases not matched to a gene; V was cut back by 5 bases and J by 0 bases. The length of the CDR3 is 16 residues. The CDR3 reads CASSAYRGLTSYEQYF. The CDR3 region has the DNA TGTGCCAGCTCAGCCTACAGGGGGCTCACCTCCTACGAGCAGTACTTC.

The chain employs TRBV19 and TRBJ2-2; D is perhaps TRBD1 (6 bases). Germline loops: CDR1 LNHDA, CDR2 SQIVND (reference sequence). V dropped 7 bases and J dropped 6 bases, with 18 bases sitting between them. CDR3 length: 15 amino acids. CDR3 sequence reads: CASTGGIDRAGELFF. CDR3 DNA: TGTGCCAGTACTGGGGGCATAGACAGAGCCGGGGAGCTGTTTTTT.

The J gene is TRBJ2-1, the V gene TRBV2; D possibly corresponds to TRBD2 (6 bases). The CDR3 contains 15 residues. V lost 3 bases to trimming and J lost 1 base, with 10 bases between them. Germline assignment: CDR1 SNHLY and CDR2 FYNNEI. For the CDR3, the DNA is TGTGCCAGCAGTGATGGGGGGAGTTCCTACAATGAGCAGTTCTTC. This gives the protein CASSDGGSSYNEQFF. Full variable domain (outside the CDR3, taken from reference TRBV2 and TRBJ2-1): EPEVTQTPSHQVTQMGQEVILRCVPISNHLYFYWYRQILGQKVEFLVSFYNNEISEKSEIFDDQFSVERPDGSNFTLKIRSTKLEDSAMYFCASSDGGSSYNEQFFGPGTRLTVL.

V and J are TRBV2 and TRBJ1-6; the D is unclear. This CDR3 region has 15 residues. Trimming took off 9 bases at V and 8 bases at J, with 20 bases between the two ends. In germline, CDR1 is SNHLY, CDR2 FYNNEI. The CDR3 region has the DNA TGTGCCAGATCGGAGCGGATCAGTATGGATTCACCCCTCCACTTT. It codes for CARSERISMDSPLHF.

This sequence joins TRBV5-5 and TRBJ2-5; possibly TRBD2 for D (6 bases). The V end lost 1 base, the J end lost 2 bases, and 12 bases lay between the germline ends. Germline lookup yields CDR1 SGHKS and CDR2 YYEKEE (reference sequence). This CDR3 contains 15 residues. CDR3 DNA: TGTGCCAGCAGCTTGACGGGACGGGGGCAAGAGACCCAGTACTTC. Encoded protein: CASSLTGRGQETQYF. Based on the CDR3 plus reference TRBV5-5 and TRBJ2-5, the full variable domain is DAGVTQSPTHLIKTRGQQVTLRCSPISGHKSVSWYQQVLGQGPQFIFQYYEKEERGRGNFPDRFSARQFPNYSSELNVNALLLGDSALYLCASSLTGRGQETQYFGPGTRLLVL.

The chain couples TRBV5-8 to TRBJ2-1, with TRBD2 identical over 15 bases. The CDR3 covers 17 residues. Germline trimming cut 5 bases from V and 8 bases from J; bases unmatched to any gene: 11. Germline V gene data show CDR1 as SGHTS and CDR2 as YDEGEE. This chain's CDR3 is CASRKGLAGGKRDEQFF. CDR3 nucleotide sequence: TGTGCCAGCAGAAAAGGACTAGCGGGGGGGAAGCGGGATGAGCAGTTCTTC.

This clone was observed once. This rearrangement joins TRBV5-4 to TRBJ1-4, with 7 bases that match TRBD1. The CDR3 consists of 16 residues. Per germline, CDR1 SGHNT and CDR2 YYREEE (reference sequence). The ends lost 3 bases at V and 4 bases at J; junction bases unmatched: 9. CDR3 in amino acids: CASSSTPGQSNEKLFF. CDR3 DNA: TGTGCCAGCAGCTCCACTCCGGGACAGAGTAATGAAAAACTGTTTTTT.

A few counts support this clone. The V and J genes are TRBV5-1 and TRBJ2-7, with TRBD1 matching 9 bases. Germline V lookup: CDR1 SGHRS, CDR2 YFSETQ. This CDR3 contains 14 residues. Trimming took 4 bases from V and 1 from J; bases not matched to a gene: 3. For the CDR3, the DNA is TGCGCCAGCAGCGGGACAGGGCGATCCTACGAGCAGTACTTC. Translated: CASSGTGRSYEQYF.

The rearrangement uses TRBV27 and TRBJ2-7; 7 bases map to TRBD1. CDR1 is MNHEY, CDR2 SMNVEV, per germline (reference sequence). J lost 5 bases, V lost 6 bases, and 7 bases had no gene match. The CDR3 sequence is 13 residues long. CDR3: CASSLQGTHEQYF. In nucleotides, the CDR3 is TGTGCCAGCAGCCTACAGGGGACCCACGAGCAGTACTTC.